This T cell receptor (beta chain) stems from a study of T-cell memory formation after mild COVID-19. Study details: Largely, TCR clusters stayed within a single donor.

As concerns this clonotype: Its matching antigen is unknown.

Findings of the study overall: Contracting clones from day 15 to 85 had balanced CD4/CD8; later expanders favoured CD4+. Whether day 37 second-wave clones are SARS-CoV-2-specific was not confirmed.

With constant-segment primers, 5'RACE yielded cDNA libraries of TCR alpha and TCR beta that carried sample barcodes and UMIs. MiXCR was run by TCRdb on the 5' RACE reads, yielding one entry per CDR3 protein. The table shows hundreds of thousands of distinct CDR3 sequences, with 15% to 20% occurring only once. V shed 2 bases and J shed 10 bases, with 12 bases lying between them. Per germline, CDR1 MDHEN and CDR2 SYDVKM. The CDR3 has 13 residues. The sequenced sample was PBMCs or a T cell subset sorted from them (not recorded which). This sequence originates from a man between 18 and 35 years old who had mild COVID-19 (a few samples of this study predate the infection). Cell type and time point are not known. The gene calls are TRBV28 and TRBJ2-1; no reliable D call. Written as DNA, the CDR3 is TGTGCCAGCAGTTTACCTGAATACGGGGAGCAGTTCTTC. Amino acids: CASSLPEYGEQFF.